This T cell receptor (beta chain) was obtained from a study of T cell repertoires in cytomegalovirus infection. In its sample, this clonotype was seen a few times. Its target is unknown. MiXCR, run by TCRdb on the reads, gives a single entry per CDR3 protein. The top ten clones hold 55% to 75% of a sample with tens of thousands of distinct CDR3 sequences, 20% of them seen once. Trimming removed 0 bases from V and 5 bases from J, with 10 bases in between. The CDR3 is 13 amino acids. Germline CDR1 reads GTSNPN; CDR2 reads SVGIG (reference sequence). The sample was CD8+ T cells from cultured PBMCs, taken from culture after CMV antigen stimulation. This receptor was obtained from a human donor in good health (CMV status not recorded). Some clones in this sample may be carry-over from other donors' samples. The rearrangement uses TRBV30 and TRBJ1-2; D uncertain. As DNA, the CDR3 is TGTGCCTGGAGTGTACCAACGATATATGGCTACACCTTC. As protein: CAWSVPTIYGYTF.